This is a list of T cell receptor beta chains from one sample in a study of cytomegalovirus exposure and HLA in healthy donors. Sequencing used immunoSEQ multiplex PCR; TCRdb keeps in-frame clones, though not all of them. This table holds around 99,000 clones, around 73% found once. Sequenced: PBMCs. The receptors come from a young man in good health and CMV-seronegative. Each CDR3 is given with its conserved first and last residue. The order of the fields is CDR3 protein, CDR3 DNA, clone size, J gene, V gene, D gene. D genes are given only for firm matches. Not every row has a clone size; where given, it reads once, few, many or a size class.

cdr3_aa: CASSLGGIYGYTF; cdr3_nt: TGTGCCAGCAGCTTAGGCGGGATCTATGGCTACACCTTC; clone_size: .; j_call: TRBJ1-2; v_call: TRBV7-9; d_call: .
cdr3_aa: CASSVGGPHNEQFF; cdr3_nt: TGTGCCAGCAGCGTAGGCGGGCCCCACAATGAGCAGTTCTTC; clone_size: .; j_call: TRBJ2-1; v_call: TRBV9; d_call: .
cdr3_aa: CASSLASTLTGELFF; cdr3_nt: TGTGCCAGCAGCTTGGCTAGCACCCTAACCGGAGAGCTGTTTTTT; clone_size: .; j_call: TRBJ2-2; v_call: TRBV5-5; d_call: .
cdr3_aa: CAGGGTNTGELFF; cdr3_nt: TGTGCAGGGGGCGGGACGAACACCGGGGAGCTGTTTTTT; clone_size: .; j_call: TRBJ2-2; v_call: TRBV7-8; d_call: .
cdr3_aa: CASSQGVPPLHEQYF; cdr3_nt: TGCGCCAGCAGTCAGGGAGTTCCCCCACTTCACGAGCAGTACTTC; clone_size: few; j_call: TRBJ2-7; v_call: TRBV23-1; d_call: .
cdr3_aa: CATSTETGADYEQYF; cdr3_nt: TGTGCCACCAGCACCGAGACAGGGGCAGACTACGAGCAGTACTTC; clone_size: .; j_call: TRBJ2-7; v_call: TRBV15; d_call: TRBD1
cdr3_aa: CASSLAPHAGYNEQFF; cdr3_nt: TGTGCCAGCAGCTTAGCCCCCCACGCAGGCTACAATGAGCAGTTCTTC; clone_size: .; j_call: TRBJ2-1; v_call: TRBV7-8; d_call: .
cdr3_aa: CASSPGLGAYEQYF; cdr3_nt: TGTGCCAGCAGCCCCGGTTTGGGAGCATACGAGCAGTACTTC; clone_size: few; j_call: TRBJ2-7; v_call: TRBV7-9; d_call: .
cdr3_aa: CASSLEEGNTEAFF; cdr3_nt: TGTGCCAGCAGTCTCGAGGAGGGGAACACTGAAGCTTTCTTT; clone_size: .; j_call: TRBJ1-1; v_call: TRBV6-4; d_call: .
cdr3_aa: CASSDRGDYGYTF; cdr3_nt: TGTGCCAGCAGTGACCGGGGAGACTATGGCTACACCTTC; clone_size: .; j_call: TRBJ1-2; v_call: TRBV6-4; d_call: .
cdr3_aa: CASSVAYRGSEQYF; cdr3_nt: TGTGCCAGCAGCGTAGCGTACAGGGGAAGCGAGCAGTACTTC; clone_size: few; j_call: TRBJ2-7; v_call: TRBV9; d_call: TRBD1
cdr3_aa: CAISESAGAGELFF; cdr3_nt: TGTGCCATCAGTGAGTCGGCGGGGGCCGGGGAGCTGTTTTTT; clone_size: .; j_call: TRBJ2-2; v_call: TRBV10-3; d_call: TRBD2
cdr3_aa: CASGAGGISTDTQYF; cdr3_nt: TGTGCCAGCGGAGCGGGGGGTATTAGCACAGATACGCAGTATTTT; clone_size: .; j_call: TRBJ2-3; v_call: TRBV28; d_call: TRBD2
cdr3_aa: CASSLAGVEQFF; cdr3_nt: TGTGCCAGCAGCTTAGCGGGAGTGGAGCAGTTCTTC; clone_size: .; j_call: TRBJ2-1; v_call: TRBV13; d_call: .
cdr3_aa: CASSSGHSPLHF; cdr3_nt: TGTGCCAGCAGCTCGGGACACTCCCCCCTCCACTTT; clone_size: .; j_call: TRBJ1-6; v_call: TRBV28; d_call: .
cdr3_aa: CASSVAYDPAGISGANVLTF; cdr3_nt: TGTGCCAGCAGCGTAGCTTATGACCCAGCGGGGATCTCTGGGGCCAACGTCCTGACTTTC; clone_size: .; j_call: TRBJ2-6; v_call: TRBV9; d_call: TRBD2
cdr3_aa: CASSLARTGTGNTIYF; cdr3_nt: TGTGCCAGCAGCTTAGCCCGGACAGGGACTGGAAACACCATATATTTT; clone_size: .; j_call: TRBJ1-3; v_call: TRBV11-2; d_call: TRBD1
cdr3_aa: CASWDSNPGNTIYF; cdr3_nt: TGTGCCAGTTGGGACTCTAACCCTGGAAACACCATATATTTT; clone_size: .; j_call: TRBJ1-3; v_call: TRBV19; d_call: .
cdr3_aa: CATSINRDKNEKLFF; cdr3_nt: TGTGCCACCTCAATTAACAGGGATAAGAACGAAAAACTGTTTTTT; clone_size: few; j_call: TRBJ1-4; v_call: TRBV19; d_call: .
cdr3_aa: CASSLAGGGASDTQYF; cdr3_nt: TGCGCCAGCAGCTTGGCGGGCGGGGGGGCTTCAGATACGCAGTATTTT; clone_size: .; j_call: TRBJ2-3; v_call: TRBV5-1; d_call: TRBD2
cdr3_aa: CSASYASGRGMAGELFF; cdr3_nt: TGCAGCGCTTCTTATGCTAGCGGGAGAGGGATGGCCGGGGAGCTGTTTTTT; clone_size: few; j_call: TRBJ2-2; v_call: TRBV29-1; d_call: TRBD2
cdr3_aa: CASSLQTRSTDTQYF; cdr3_nt: TGTGCCAGCAGCTTACAGACAAGGAGCACAGATACGCAGTATTTT; clone_size: .; j_call: TRBJ2-3; v_call: TRBV7-2; d_call: .
cdr3_aa: CASSSPPDRGEQYF; cdr3_nt: TGTGCCAGCAGTTCACCACCCGACAGGGGCGAGCAGTACTTC; clone_size: .; j_call: TRBJ2-7; v_call: TRBV28; d_call: TRBD1
cdr3_aa: CASISRGANSYNEQFF; cdr3_nt: TGTGCCAGCATATCCCGGGGGGCGAACTCCTACAATGAGCAGTTCTTC; clone_size: .; j_call: TRBJ2-1; v_call: TRBV28; d_call: .
cdr3_aa: CASRLRFYNEQFF; cdr3_nt: TGTGCCAGCAGACTCAGGTTCTACAATGAGCAGTTCTTC; clone_size: .; j_call: TRBJ2-1; v_call: TRBV6-5; d_call: .
cdr3_aa: CASRSLAGGYTDTQYF; cdr3_nt: TGCGCCAGCAGATCCTTAGCGGGGGGCTATACAGATACGCAGTATTTT; clone_size: .; j_call: TRBJ2-3; v_call: TRBV5-1; d_call: TRBD2
cdr3_aa: CASSFLRMAPKDWSGYGYTF; cdr3_nt: TGTGCCAGCAGTTTCCTAAGAATGGCCCCGAAAGACTGGTCTGGCTATGGCTACACCTTC; clone_size: .; j_call: TRBJ1-2; v_call: TRBV28; d_call: .
cdr3_aa: CASSQTGQGSYNEQFF; cdr3_nt: TGTGCCAGCAGCCAAACCGGACAGGGCTCCTACAATGAGCAGTTCTTC; clone_size: .; j_call: TRBJ2-1; v_call: TRBV7-9; d_call: TRBD1
cdr3_aa: CASRSGTGFEQYF; cdr3_nt: TGTGCCAGCAGGTCCGGGACAGGGTTCGAGCAGTACTTC; clone_size: .; j_call: TRBJ2-7; v_call: TRBV7-3; d_call: TRBD1
cdr3_aa: CASSLAGTSGLAYEQYF; cdr3_nt: TGTGCCAGCAGCTTGGCCGGGACTAGCGGACTTGCCTACGAGCAGTACTTC; clone_size: .; j_call: TRBJ2-7; v_call: TRBV5-6; d_call: TRBD2
cdr3_aa: CASILGSGGLGEQFF; cdr3_nt: TGTGCCAGCATCCTTGGTAGCGGGGGGTTGGGGGAGCAGTTCTTC; clone_size: .; j_call: TRBJ2-1; v_call: TRBV28; d_call: TRBD2
cdr3_aa: CASTSYGQGNTEAFF; cdr3_nt: TGTGCCAGCACCTCCTACGGACAGGGGAACACTGAAGCTTTCTTT; clone_size: .; j_call: TRBJ1-1; v_call: TRBV28; d_call: TRBD1
cdr3_aa: CASSPGPSGLYSYEQYF; cdr3_nt: TGTGCCAGCAGCCCCGGGCCCAGCGGGTTATACTCCTACGAGCAGTACTTC; clone_size: .; j_call: TRBJ2-7; v_call: TRBV7-2; d_call: .
cdr3_aa: CASSSGAYSQYNEQFF; cdr3_nt: TGCGCCAGCAGTTCGGGAGCCTACTCCCAATACAATGAGCAGTTCTTC; clone_size: .; j_call: TRBJ2-1; v_call: TRBV5-1; d_call: .
cdr3_aa: CASSRQVGSYGYTF; cdr3_nt: TGTGCCAGTAGTAGACAGGTCGGCAGCTATGGCTACACCTTC; clone_size: .; j_call: TRBJ1-2; v_call: TRBV19; d_call: .
cdr3_aa: CASSLGGTGQETQYF; cdr3_nt: TGCGCCAGCAGCTTGGGGGGGACAGGGCAAGAGACCCAGTACTTC; clone_size: .; j_call: TRBJ2-5; v_call: TRBV5-1; d_call: TRBD1
cdr3_aa: CASSHAQGGWLQYF; cdr3_nt: TGCGCCAGCAGCCATGCGCAGGGGGGATGGTTGCAGTACTTC; clone_size: .; j_call: TRBJ2-7; v_call: TRBV4-1; d_call: .
cdr3_aa: CASSPLGRTGDYEQYF; cdr3_nt: TGTGCCAGCAGCCCCCTGGGTCGGACAGGTGATTACGAGCAGTACTTC; clone_size: .; j_call: TRBJ2-7; v_call: TRBV11-2; d_call: TRBD1
cdr3_aa: CASSIAGQGIYEQYF; cdr3_nt: TGTGCCAGTAGTATAGCGGGACAGGGGATATACGAGCAGTACTTC; clone_size: .; j_call: TRBJ2-7; v_call: TRBV19; d_call: TRBD1
cdr3_aa: CASSVSGLGNQPQHF; cdr3_nt: TGTGCCAGCAGCGTATCCGGGTTGGGCAATCAGCCCCAGCATTTT; clone_size: .; j_call: TRBJ1-5; v_call: TRBV9; d_call: .
cdr3_aa: CASSTGQGAYEQYF; cdr3_nt: TGCGCCAGCAGCACCGGACAGGGGGCCTACGAGCAGTACTTC; clone_size: few; j_call: TRBJ2-7; v_call: TRBV5-1; d_call: TRBD1
cdr3_aa: CASSQDPSGGALNEQFF; cdr3_nt: TGTGCCAGCAGCCAAGATCCAAGCGGGGGGGCGCTTAATGAGCAGTTCTTC; clone_size: few; j_call: TRBJ2-1; v_call: TRBV4-2; d_call: TRBD2